A selection of T cell receptor beta chains follows, all from one sample in a study of PD-1 blockade in classical Hodgkin lymphoma. Sequenced by immunoSEQ multiplex PCR; TCRdb stores in-frame clones only, minus some. Of tens of thousands of clones listed, over 75% are singletons. Sequences were derived from CD4+ T cells from blood, sampled before the fourth cycle of nivolumab. The origin of the receptors is a human donor with classical Hodgkin lymphoma. CDR3s leave out the opening cysteine and the closing phenylalanine or tryptophan. The D gene is left open where the match is weak.

>TRBJ1-2|12|TRBD1|TRBV5-1
ASSLSGTGGGYT
>TRBJ1-5|14|.|TRBV30
AWSVRWEVGNQPQH
>TRBJ1-1|15|TRBD1|TRBV19
ASSPGQGAGVNTEAF
>TRBJ2-5|16|TRBD2|TRBV5-6
ASSQPASGRGIGETQY
>TRBJ1-1|14|.|TRBV7-2
ASSLVTRSSNTEAF
>TRBJ2-1|13|.|TRBV6-5
ASSPPGRTHNEQF
>TRBJ1-6|12|TRBD1|TRBV19
ASSPGGWNSPLH
>TRBJ2-3|14|TRBD2|TRBV6-5
ASSYMPGGGGDTQY
>TRBJ2-7|13|.|TRBV6-5
ASSYAQDHRYEQY
>TRBJ2-7|13|.|TRBV5-1
ASSWGRANSYEQY
>TRBJ2-6|12|.|TRBV5-4
ASSRLSGANVLT
>TRBJ2-6|16|.|TRBV7-8
ASSLVLGISSGANVLT
>TRBJ1-1|12|.|TRBV9
ASSVEEKNTEAF
>TRBJ2-7|10|.|TRBV7-8
ASSLLRAEQY
>TRBJ1-1|12|TRBD1|TRBV7-3
ASSPPGGNTEAF
>TRBJ1-3|13|.|TRBV9
ASSVAGAAGNTIY
>TRBJ2-1|14|.|TRBV7-3
ASSKGSSVINNEQF
>TRBJ1-2|11|.|TRBV2
ASSATSTNGYT
>TRBJ1-2|10|.|TRBV29-1
SVEWDTYGYT
>TRBJ2-3|13|.|TRBV5-1
ASSLDRAITDTQY
>TRBJ2-7|13|TRBD1|TRBV6-6
ASTEVGTAQYEQY